This T cell receptor beta chain was recovered during a study of pediatric ulcerative colitis. Findings and caveats of the study: Rectal repertoires separated controls, mild-moderate and acute severe colitis.

At colonoscopy, a blood sample was also collected. With regard to this clone: The antigen remains unidentified.

Some clones are missing from TCRdb's copy, which holds only in-frame ones; the method was immunoSEQ multiplex PCR. The sample has some 4,500 clones, approximately 92% seen once. The CDR3 loop spans 15 amino acids. Per the germline V gene, CDR1 is MNHNS and CDR2 is SASEGT. Trimming removed 0 bases from V and 5 bases from J; junction bases left unmatched: 3. The sequencing sample was made of blood. This TCR derives from a boy aged 5-17 years who was a control in a study of pediatric ulcerative colitis. V usage is TRBV6-1 and J usage is TRBJ1-5, with 8 bases identical to TRBD1. The DNA of the CDR3 is TGTGCCAGCAGTGAAGCTCCAGGGGGCTATCAGCCCCAGCATTTT. Translation gives CASSEAPGGYQPQHF.